These T cell receptor beta chains were read from a single sample in a study of cytomegalovirus exposure and HLA in healthy donors. Method: immunoSEQ multiplex PCR; TCRdb's copy keeps in-frame clones and lacks some. The sample lists over 150,000 clones; about 83% were seen once. Material: PBMCs. These receptors all come from a girl aged 5-17 years in good health and CMV-seropositive. The CDR3 runs from the conserved cysteine through the conserved F or W. The D gene is left open where the match is weak.

CASSYNRGGTEAFF	TRBJ1-1	TRBD1	TRBV6-5
CASSPDRVGYGYTF	TRBJ1-2	TRBD1	TRBV28
CASSPVGDRDTGELFF	TRBJ2-2	TRBD1	TRBV4-1
CASRGTSYYNEQFF	TRBJ2-1	TRBD2	TRBV7-9
CASRGEPAYEQYF	TRBJ2-7	TRBD2	TRBV28
CASTPGNQPQHF	TRBJ1-5	-	TRBV2
CASTISSNQPQHF	TRBJ1-5	-	TRBV2
CASRTDRAGELFF	TRBJ2-2	TRBD1	TRBV5-1
CASSLMSTGTDTQYF	TRBJ2-3	-	TRBV7-3
CASSRRDRDTEAFF	TRBJ1-1	TRBD1	TRBV16
CASALGGAIRYGYTF	TRBJ1-2	-	TRBV12-5
CASSAVLTGTKLSF	TRBJ1-4	-	TRBV9
CAWSRPTDYGYTF	TRBJ1-2	-	TRBV30
CASSLTTFREPGPYTEAFF	TRBJ1-1	-	TRBV27
CASSEAGDNYGYTF	TRBJ1-2	-	TRBV9
CASSLRSGTYNEQFF	TRBJ2-1	TRBD2	TRBV27
CASIMGQENGYTF	TRBJ1-2	TRBD1	TRBV6-6
CASSRSDTQYF	TRBJ2-3	-	TRBV9
CSVFDRANTEAFF	TRBJ1-1	TRBD1	TRBV29-1
CASSVESSYTGELFF	TRBJ2-2	-	TRBV9
CAINSGDYNEQFF	TRBJ2-1	TRBD2	TRBV10-3
CASTSGATQYF	TRBJ2-5	-	TRBV5-1
CASSSGGAANTEAFF	TRBJ1-1	-	TRBV7-9
CASRSRIGGSTDTQYF	TRBJ2-3	-	TRBV7-9
CASSLRQGPAETQYF	TRBJ2-5	TRBD1	TRBV27
CASSEAAGGRQDEQFF	TRBJ2-1	TRBD2	TRBV2
CASSEGGERGQPQHF	TRBJ1-5	-	TRBV2